This T cell receptor beta chain was found in a study of blood T cell repertoires in COVID-19. As for the study in general: Samples taken during acute and convalescent COVID-19 were collected in the United States, Italy and Spain. PBMCs, B-cell-depleted T cells, or T cells were the source of the cDNA or gDNA that made up the material.

Trimming left V 2 bases short and J 6 bases short, with 14 bases between. CDR1 is SGHTA and CDR2 is FQGTGA in the germline V gene. The CDR3 is made up of 15 amino acids. In the original workflow: Reference gene primer amplification gave estimated nucleated cell counts. Here immunoSEQ multiplex PCR was the method, and the copy in TCRdb shows in-frame clones only, minus some. V and J calls and clone size are given by that table; D and trimming were obtained from the DNA. The data show 150,000 to 200,000 clones, around 82% seen once. This TCR was recovered from a man aged 60-69 years who had recovered from COVID-19. Sequenced material: peripheral blood. The chain joins TRBV7-3 to TRBJ2-1; D might be TRBD2 (6 bases). As DNA, the CDR3 is TGTGCCAGCAGCTTAGCGGGACTCCTAGGCAATGAGCAGTTCTTC. Translation: CASSLAGLLGNEQFF.